A selection of T cell receptor beta chains follows, all from one sample in a study of vaccination and CD4 T cells after COVID-19. TCRdb processed the PCR reads anew with MiXCR; each CDR3 protein has one entry. This sample has more than 10,000 distinct CDR3 sequences, with 73% found just once. The antigens these receptors bind are not known. Sequenced material: CD4+ T cells from blood, cultured in vitro. All receptors come from a human donor who had recovered from COVID-19. CDR3s include the opening cysteine and the closing phenylalanine or tryptophan. The D gene is left open where the match is weak. Size values are once, few and many counts, or a class for expanded clones, and some rows have none.

TRBV6-4	TRBD1	NA	TRBJ1-6	TGTGCCAGCAGCCAAACAGGACAGGGCTACGGTTCACCCCTCCACTTT	CASSQTGQGYGSPLHF
TRBV6-2/TRBV6-3	NA	NA	TRBJ1-5	TGTGCCAGCAGCCGACGTAGGGTCGGCAATCAGCCCCAGCATTTT	CASSRRRVGNQPQHF
TRBV20-1	TRBD1	NA	TRBJ2-7	TGCAGTGCTCCGGGACAGGGGAGCCACGAGCAGTACTTC	CSAPGQGSHEQYF
TRBV20-1	NA	NA	TRBJ1-5	TGCAGTGCTAGAGCCTTTGGGGGAGATCAGCCCCAGCATTTT	CSARAFGGDQPQHF
TRBV6-1	TRBD1	few	TRBJ1-2	TGTGCCAGCAGTACGGACAGGGTCATCTATGGCTACACCTTC	CASSTDRVIYGYTF
TRBV7-9	TRBD1	NA	TRBJ1-2	TGTGCCAGCAGCTCAGACAGGGATCGGGTTGGCTACACCTTC	CASSSDRDRVGYTF
TRBV6-5	NA	NA	TRBJ1-1	TGTGCCAGCAGTTACTCTTCGGGTAGCATGAACACTGAAGCTTTCTTT	CASSYSSGSMNTEAFF
TRBV11-3	TRBD2	NA	TRBJ2-1	TGTGCCAGCAGCTTAGGACTAGCGGGAGGGATTGATGAGCAGTTCTTC	CASSLGLAGGIDEQFF
TRBV20-1	TRBD1	NA	TRBJ1-2	TGCAGTGCTAGATCCAGGGGGCGAGAGTATGGCTACACCTTC	CSARSRGREYGYTF
TRBV5-5	NA	NA	TRBJ1-1	TGTGCCAGCAGCTTGGGCTTTGGGTATGAAGCTTTCTTT	CASSLGFGYEAFF
TRBV20-1	TRBD2	NA	TRBJ2-1	TGCAGTGCTAGTGGCGGGAGGCCGCCGGGCAATGAGCAGTTCTTC	CSASGGRPPGNEQFF
TRBV20-1	NA	NA	TRBJ1-3	TGCAGTGCTGGGGTCGGGGTGGAGGGAAACACCATATATTTT	CSAGVGVEGNTIYF
TRBV28	NA	NA	TRBJ1-6	TGTGCCAGCAGTTTCCAGTTGTCACCCCTCCACTTT	CASSFQLSPLHF
TRBV6-4	NA	NA	TRBJ1-6	TGTGCCAGCAGCAGGGACGGAAATAATTCACCCCTCCACTTT	CASSRDGNNSPLHF
TRBV10-3	NA	NA	TRBJ1-1	TGTGCCATCAGTGGCAAGACAGGTGGGACTGAAGCTTTCTTT	CAISGKTGGTEAFF
TRBV20-1	TRBD1	NA	TRBJ1-2	TGCAGTGCCGGGGGCGGGGGACAGGTAAACTATGGCTACACCTTC	CSAGGGGQVNYGYTF